This section outlines one T cell receptor beta chain sequence together with its context. This sample was included in a study of blood T cell repertoires in COVID-19. For the study at large: Collection of acute and convalescent COVID-19 samples took place in the United States, Italy and Spain.

As processed by the authors: Amplification of reference gene primers was used by the study to estimate nucleated cell counts. Repertoires were generated with immunoSEQ multiplex PCR, while TCRdb's copy carries only in-frame clones and drops some. That table supplies the V and J calls and clone size; D and trimming were determined from the DNA. This table has 60,000 to 85,000 clones, 70% to 80% appearing once. V lost 3 bases to trimming and J lost 0 bases, with 10 bases between them. The CDR3 totals 14 residues. Germline V gene lookup returns CDR1 DFQATT and CDR2 SNEGSKA (reference sequence). The sequencing sample was made of peripheral blood. The chain couples TRBV20-1 to TRBJ2-3, with D unresolved. This TCR derives from a human donor in a cohort sampled during active COVID-19. This CDR3 is CSASVRLSTDTQYF. In DNA, the CDR3 is TGCAGTGCTAGTGTCCGTCTTAGCACAGATACGCAGTATTTT.